The clone carrying this TCR beta chain occurred a few times. Its antigen is not known. A sort by CD45RO/CCR7/CD25/CD127/CD95/CD27 yielded CD4+ naive, central memory, regulatory and stem cell-like memory cells. This sample is part of a study of beta chain features in type 1 diabetes. Since all of the isolated RNA was reverse transcribed, expressed TCRB transcripts were what got sequenced. Clones were sequenced by immunoSEQ multiplex PCR, and TCRdb holds only the in-frame ones, with some missing. The sample holds roughly 170,000 clones, 10% to 15% seen once. This CDR3 is built from 14 residues. Trimming at V came to 3 bases and at J to 3 bases, leaving 4 bases not matched to a gene. Germline loops: CDR1 SGDLS, CDR2 YYNGEE. Study outcomes and limitations: Across patients, naive, central memory and Treg TCRB repertoires exhibited apparently greater similarity than was observed across healthy donors. No resolution was reached here on whether HLA type influences TCRB rearrangement.

The specimen sequenced was central memory CD4+ T cells from blood. The chain has TRBV9 and TRBJ2-7, with 9 nucleotides matching TRBD1. The sequence came from a woman in her late teens or twenties in good health. CDR3 in amino acids: CASSEGQGYYEQYF. DNA for the CDR3: TGTGCCAGCAGCGAGGGACAGGGATACTACGAGCAGTACTTC.